Below, 26 T cell receptor beta chains from the same sample are listed, as sequenced in a study of T cells in Graves' hyperthyroidism and ophthalmopathy. From RNA transcripts, TCR beta CDR3 regions were amplified. The HTBI primer set was used in a first-round RT-PCR of the TCR CDR3. Using its own MiXCR run on the multiplex PCR reads, TCRdb lists one record per CDR3 protein. The sample lists over 450,000 distinct CDR3 sequences, around 14% seen once, with around a sixth in the top ten. Sequenced input: blood. The receptor source for this set is a woman between 18 and 29 years old with Graves' hyperthyroidism.

This clonotype was observed a few times. The chain links TRBV6-1 to TRBJ2-1; TRBD2 agrees at 9 bases. Germline lookup yields CDR1 MNHNS and CDR2 SASEGT. The CDR3 extends over 15 amino acids. The ends lost 7 bases at V and 6 bases at J; junction bases unmatched: 10. The CDR3: CASILAGDLVNEQFF. DNA of the CDR3: TGTGCCAGCATCTTAGCGGGAGATCTCGTCAATGAGCAGTTCTTC.

V gene TRBV11-3 combines with J gene TRBJ2-1; D possibly corresponds to TRBD2 (5 bases). The V end lost 4 bases, the J end lost 6 bases, and 19 bases lay between the germline ends. The CDR3 is 16 residues long. From germline, CDR1 is SGHNT and CDR2 YENEEA. As DNA, the CDR3 is TGTGCCAGCAGCTCCGTGAGGGCAGGATCTGGCAATGAGCAGTTCTTC. It codes for CASSSVRAGSGNEQFF.

This rearrangement joins TRBV7-3 to TRBJ1-2; D might be TRBD1 (6 bases). Per germline, CDR1 SGHTA and CDR2 FQGTGA. The CDR3 totals 15 residues. V lost 0 bases and J 6 bases, leaving 14 bases between the germline ends. The DNA for the CDR3 is TGTGCCAGCAGCTTAACGGGGGGCAGGAATGATGGCTACACCTTC. Translation gives CASSLTGGRNDGYTF.

This CDR3 is CASSEGLDQETQYF. CDR3 in DNA: TGTGCCAGCAGTGAAGGGCTGGACCAAGAGACCCAGTACTTC. This chain uses TRBV6-1 with TRBJ2-5; D unclear. The V and J ends lost 1 base and 0 bases respectively, with 6 bases between them. CDR3 length: 14 residues. Germline-derived CDR1 and CDR2 are MNHNS and SASEGT.

This clonotype was counted once. A much larger clone differs by one base, so this may be a read error. The rearrangement links TRBV14 to TRBJ2-5, with D hard to call. From germline, CDR1 is SGHDN and CDR2 FVKESK. V was cut by 6 bases and J by 3 bases, with 11 bases left in between. CDR3 length equals 13 residues. CDR3 sequence: CASRLIFEETQYF. DNA of the CDR3: TGTGCCAGCAGACTCATTTTCGAAGAGACCCAGTACTTC.

This clonotype was observed many times. The chain couples TRBV29-1 to TRBJ2-5; unclear D gene. Between the trimmed V and J ends, which lost 7 bases and 5 bases, there was a span of 8 bases. Germline V gene data show CDR1 as SQVTM and CDR2 as ANQGSEA. The CDR3 extends over 10 amino acids. The CDR3 DNA is TGCAGCGGCGGAGTGGAGACCCAGTACTTC. This codes for CSGGVETQYF.

This clonotype was found many times. The chain is built from TRBV30 and TRBJ1-4; TRBD1 matches 8 bases. The CDR3 loop spans 13 amino acids. Per germline, CDR1 GTSNPN and CDR2 SVGIG (reference sequence). With V trimmed by 4 bases and J by 4 bases, 2 bases remained unmatched. DNA of the CDR3: TGTGCCTGGAAAGACAGGGGTAATGAAAAACTGTTTTTT. Protein: CAWKDRGNEKLFF.

V gene TRBV2 combines with J gene TRBJ2-7, with no clear D. Per germline, CDR1 SNHLY and CDR2 FYNNEI. Trimming shortened V by 7 bases and J by 2 bases, and 12 bases separated the two germline ends. This CDR3 is built from 13 residues. CDR3 nucleotides: TGTGCCAGCATAGACCTGGATGCCTACGAGCAGTACTTC. This translates into CASIDLDAYEQYF.

This clonotype was recorded a few times. The V call is TRBV9, the J call TRBJ1-1; 9 bases align to TRBD1. In germline, CDR1 is SGDLS, CDR2 YYNGEE. The CDR3 spans 13 residues. With V trimmed by 3 bases and J by 8 bases, 5 bases remained unmatched. CDR3 loop: CASSETGGGEAFF. The CDR3 DNA reads as TGTGCCAGCAGCGAAACAGGGGGCGGGGAAGCTTTCTTT.

This clonotype was seen repeatedly, ten times or more. The rearrangement uses TRBV6-5 and TRBJ2-1; 8 bases align to TRBD2. This CDR3 spans 15 amino acids. V was clipped by 2 bases and J by 9 bases; unmatched bases: 9. Per germline, CDR1 MNHEY and CDR2 SVGAGI. The CDR3 loop reads CASSYPGGPFGEQFF. As DNA, the CDR3 is TGTGCCAGCAGTTACCCGGGAGGGCCGTTTGGTGAGCAGTTCTTC.

This clonotype was recorded many times. The chain employs TRBV27 and TRBJ1-5; a weak D match, TRBD1 (6 bases). Trimming took 3 bases from V and 6 from J, leaving 12 bases between them. The CDR3 is 14 amino acids. Germline loops: CDR1 MNHEY, CDR2 SMNVEV (reference sequence). The CDR3: CASSFSGARQPQHF. CDR3 sequence (DNA): TGTGCCAGCAGTTTTTCGGGGGCGCGTCAGCCCCAGCATTTT.

The V call is TRBV5-1, the J call TRBJ2-2; D remains ambiguous. V lost 4 bases and J 4 bases, leaving 14 bases between the germline ends. Germline values: CDR1 SGHRS, CDR2 YFSETQ. This CDR3 spans 15 amino acids. The CDR3 sequence: CASSPPEAGTGELFF. The CDR3 DNA sequence: TGCGCCAGCAGCCCTCCTGAGGCTGGCACCGGGGAGCTGTTTTTT.

The rearrangement uses TRBV5-6 and TRBJ1-5; TRBD1 agrees at 7 bases. Looked up from germline, CDR1 is SGHDT and CDR2 is YYEEEE. V shed 1 base, J shed 1 base, and the junction held 11 bases outside the gene matches. This CDR3 spans 18 amino acids. The CDR3 DNA reads TGTGCCAGCAGCTTGAACAGGGGAGGGTTTTGGAGCAATCAGCCCCAGCATTTT. Its protein product is CASSLNRGGFWSNQPQHF. The whole variable domain, remainder taken from reference TRBV5-6 and TRBJ1-5, is DAGVTQSPTHLIKTRGQQVTLRCSPKSGHDTVSWYQQALGQGPQFIFQYYEEEERQRGNFPDRFSGHQFPNYSSELNVNALLLGDSALYLCASSLNRGGFWSNQPQHFGDGTRLSIL.

This clonotype came up once. The chain joins TRBV9 to TRBJ1-2; D possibly corresponds to TRBD1 (5 bases). V lost 5 bases to trimming and J lost 8 bases, with 13 bases between them. The CDR3 has 12 amino acids. Looked up from germline, CDR1 is SGDLS and CDR2 is YYNGEE. The CDR3 nucleotides read TGTGCCAGCAGTACAGGTTTAAGAGGCTACACCTTC. This encodes CASSTGLRGYTF.

This clonotype occurred many times. The chain has TRBV2 and TRBJ1-5; D gene ambiguous. Germline CDR1 SNHLY, CDR2 FYNNEI. The V end lost 2 bases, the J end lost 3 bases, and 8 bases lay between the germline ends. This CDR3 has 14 residues. The CDR3 protein is CASSEWKPNQPQHF. CDR3 sequence (DNA): TGTGCCAGCAGTGAATGGAAACCCAATCAGCCCCAGCATTTT. Looking up the rest from reference TRBV2 and TRBJ1-5 gives the full variable domain: EPEVTQTPSHQVTQMGQEVILRCVPISNHLYFYWYRQILGQKVEFLVSFYNNEISEKSEIFDDQFSVERPDGSNFTLKIRSTKLEDSAMYFCASSEWKPNQPQHFGDGTRLSIL.

In this sample, this clonotype turned up a few times. The V gene is TRBV6-2 or TRBV6-3, the J gene TRBJ1-1; D is unresolved. Trimming shortened V by 1 base and J by 2 bases, and 5 bases separated the two germline ends. The length of the CDR3 is 13 residues. Germline CDR1 is MNHEY and CDR2 is SVGEGT. For the CDR3, the DNA is TGTGCCAGCAGTTACTGGGAAAACACTGAAGCTTTCTTT. It specifies CASSYWENTEAFF.

The CDR3 nucleotides are TGCAGTGCTAGACCACTGGGGGGGATGAACACTGAAGCTTTCTTT. It codes for CSARPLGGMNTEAFF. V and J are TRBV20-1 and TRBJ1-1; the D gene is possibly TRBD1 (5 bases). Trimming cost V 2 bases and J 0 bases, with 13 bases left between them. In germline, CDR1 is DFQATT, CDR2 SNEGSKA (reference sequence). This CDR3 contains 15 residues.

This clonotype was found many times. The V gene is TRBV11-3, the J gene TRBJ2-1; D is unclear. The CDR3 contains 14 residues. CDR1 is SGHNT, CDR2 YENEEA, per germline. The germline V and J ends were trimmed by 0 bases and 13 bases, with 16 bases remaining between them. CDR3 sequence (DNA): TGTGCCAGCAGCTTAGATGATCCGGATCCGGACCAGTTCTTC. Its protein is CASSLDDPDPDQFF. The whole variable domain, remainder taken from reference TRBV11-3 and TRBJ2-1, is EAGVVQSPRYKIIEKKQPVAFWCNPISGHNTLYWYLQNLGQGPELLIRYENEEAVDDSQLPKDRFSAERLKGVDSTLKIQPAELGDSAVYLCASSLDDPDPDQFFGPGTRLTVL.

This clonotype was observed at least ten times. V usage is TRBV6-6 and J usage is TRBJ2-1; D might be TRBD2 (6 bases). With 2 bases removed from V and 10 bases from J, the gap between germline ends came to 12 bases. Germline CDR1 is MNHNY and CDR2 is SVGAGI (reference sequence). The CDR3 loop spans 13 amino acids. The CDR3 coding sequence is TGTGCCAGCAGTTACCGAGGGGACTTGGAGCAGTTCTTC. Amino acids: CASSYRGDLEQFF.

This clonotype was counted at least ten times. The genes are TRBV6-1 and TRBJ1-1; D is undetermined. The germline gives CDR1 MNHNS, CDR2 SASEGT. This CDR3 is 13 amino acids long. V lost 2 bases and J 1 base, leaving 5 bases between the germline ends. Here the CDR3 DNA reads TGTGCCAGCAGTGAATATACGAACACTGAAGCTTTCTTT. It codes for CASSEYTNTEAFF.

This clonotype was recorded many times. V and J are TRBV7-3 and TRBJ1-2; D might be TRBD1 (5 bases). The germline gives CDR1 SGHTA, CDR2 FQGTGA. The CDR3 totals 15 residues. The germline V and J ends were trimmed by 5 bases and 1 base, with 14 bases remaining between them. In DNA, the CDR3 is TGTGCCAGCAGCCTTACGGGGAGGGGTAACTATGGCTACACCTTC. It yields the protein CASSLTGRGNYGYTF.

This clonotype was recorded at least ten times. In nucleotides, the CDR3 is TGTGCCAGCAACGGTAGGGGGACACCGAGCTCCTACAATGAGCAGTTCTTC. Its protein product is CASNGRGTPSSYNEQFF. The chain links TRBV25-1 to TRBJ2-1, with a possible D match to TRBD1 (6 bases). Germline loops: CDR1 MGHDK, CDR2 SYGVNS. This CDR3 comprises 17 residues. V gave up 7 bases and J gave up 0 bases, with 19 bases separating them.

This clonotype showed up many times. This chain joins TRBV20-1 and TRBJ2-5; tentatively, D is TRBD2 (6 bases). The CDR3 contains 13 residues. The germline CDR1 and CDR2 sequences are DFQATT and SNEGSKA (reference sequence). V lost 3 bases and J 7 bases, leaving 15 bases between the germline ends. The CDR3 region is CSASYEEGRTQYF. The CDR3 bases are TGCAGTGCTAGTTACGAGGAGGGGCGGACCCAGTACTTC.

The chain couples TRBV7-3 to TRBJ1-6; D remains ambiguous. The CDR3 loop spans 13 amino acids. V was trimmed by 3 bases and J by 7 bases, leaving 7 bases between them. CDR1 is SGHTA, CDR2 FQGTGA, per germline. The CDR3 is CASSFLQNSPLHF. The CDR3, as DNA: TGTGCCAGCAGCTTCCTCCAAAATTCACCCCTCCACTTT.

This clonotype was counted ten times or more. The CDR3 DNA follows: TGTGCCAGCAGCGTCGGGGCTAGGGCTGAAGCTTTCTTT. This codes for CASSVGARAEAFF. This sequence joins TRBV11-3 and TRBJ1-1; D is perhaps TRBD1 (5 bases). The ends were cut back, 5 bases at V and 6 bases at J, with 13 bases in the middle. Germline-derived CDR1 and CDR2 are SGHNT and YENEEA. This CDR3 has 13 residues.

Many counts were recorded for this clonotype. The chain joins TRBV6-5 to TRBJ2-1; 11 nucleotides match TRBD1. The length of the CDR3 is 16 residues. J gave up 4 bases and V 2 bases, and 4 bases lay outside the gene matches. Germline lookup yields CDR1 MNHEY and CDR2 SVGAGI. CDR3 coding DNA: TGTGCCAGCAGTTACCGGGACAGGGGGGGTTACAATGAGCAGTTCTTC. It is translated as CASSYRDRGGYNEQFF.